These 7 T cell receptor beta chains share one sample of origin, sequenced in a study of technical replicates of blood from a few donors (dated by TCRdb to the late 2010s). The library was made by the immunoSEQ multiplex PCR assay. The source is immuneACCESS, and TCRdb retained only in-frame sequences with V and J called. Part of the clones is not carried over; for the studies checked, unresolved V genes explain less than half of this, and the remainder is unexplained. This sample lists about 100,000 clones; around 95% were detected once. The ten largest clones represent 0.2% to 0.25% of the sample. Sequenced sample: T cells isolated from PBMCs. The receptors originated from a human donor in good health.

This rearrangement joins TRBV9 to TRBJ2-7; 9 nucleotides align to TRBD1. The V and J ends lost 4 bases and 6 bases, in that order; junction bases with no gene match: 11. The CDR3 has 15 residues. Germline assignment: CDR1 SGDLS and CDR2 YYNGEE. The CDR3 DNA reads as TGTGCCAGCAGCTCTCAAGGACAGGGGACTCTCGAGCAGTACTTC. It yields the protein CASSSQGQGTLEQYF.

The rearrangement uses TRBV7-3 and TRBJ2-1, with 9 bases lining up with TRBD1. This CDR3 comprises 15 residues. The J segment lost 2 bases and the V segment lost 6 bases, leaving 5 bases of the junction unmatched. Germline loops: CDR1 SGHTA, CDR2 FQGTGA. The CDR3 is CASSYTGGPYNEQFF. The CDR3 region has the DNA TGTGCCAGCAGTTATACAGGGGGCCCCTACAATGAGCAGTTCTTC. The variable domain in full, completed from reference TRBV7-3 and TRBJ2-1, reads GAGVSQTPSNKVTEKGKYVELRCDPISGHTALYWYRQSLGQGPEFLIYFQGTGAADDSGLPNDRFFAVRPEGSVSTLKIQRTERGDSAVYLCASSYTGGPYNEQFFGPGTRLTVL.

The J gene is TRBJ1-5, the V gene TRBV2; 8 nucleotides align to TRBD1. V was clipped by 6 bases and J by 0 bases; unmatched bases: 4. CDR3 size: 15 residues. CDR1 and CDR2 (germline): SNHLY, FYNNEI. The CDR3 DNA follows: TGTGCCAGCAGCCTAGACAGGGGTAGCAATCAGCCCCAGCATTTT. It translates to CASSLDRGSNQPQHF.

The gene calls are TRBV7-2 and TRBJ1-2; 9 positions agree with TRBD1. The V segment lost 5 bases and the J segment 5 bases; nucleotides outside the gene matches: 6. This CDR3 has 14 residues. Germline lookup yields CDR1 SGHTA and CDR2 FQGNSA. CDR3 sequence reads: CASSPTGGAYGYTF. CDR3 nucleotide sequence: TGTGCCAGCAGCCCAACAGGGGGCGCGTATGGCTACACCTTC. The entire variable domain, with the rest obtained from reference TRBV7-2 and TRBJ1-2, is as follows: GAGVSQSPSNKVTEKGKDVELRCDPISGHTALYWYRQSLGQGLEFLIYFQGNSAPDKSGLPSDRFSAERTGGSVSTLTIQRTQQEDSAVYLCASSPTGGAYGYTFGSGTRLTVV.

The CDR3 sequence is CASSATAGELFF. In DNA, the CDR3 is TGTGCCAGCAGCGCGACTGCCGGGGAGCTGTTTTTT. V usage is TRBV5-8 and J usage is TRBJ2-2; D uncertain. The CDR3 runs 12 residues. Germline loops: CDR1 SGHTS, CDR2 YDEGEE. V was trimmed by 4 bases and J by 6 bases, leaving 7 bases between them. The whole variable domain, filled in from reference TRBV5-8 and TRBJ2-2, reads EAGVTQSPTHLIKTRGQQATLRCSPISGHTSVYWYQQALGLGLQFLLWYDEGEERNRGNFPPRFSGRQFPNYSSELNVNALELEDSALYLCASSATAGELFFGEGSRLTVL.

V and J are TRBV7-2 and TRBJ2-7, with 7 bases lining up with TRBD2. This CDR3 has 15 amino acids. CDR1 and CDR2 (germline): SGHTA, FQGNSA. Trimming removed 2 bases from V and 1 base from J; junction bases left unmatched: 5. DNA for the CDR3: TGTGCCAGCAGCTTAAGAGCGGGAATGTCCTACGAGCAGTACTTC. It encodes CASSLRAGMSYEQYF.

V is TRBV2 and J is TRBJ2-6; no clear D. Trimming left V 5 bases short and J 0 bases short, with 17 bases between. The CDR3 is 18 residues long. The germline CDR1 and CDR2 sequences are SNHLY and FYNNEI. The CDR3: CASSSPAIFSSGANVLTF. In nucleotides, the CDR3 is TGTGCCAGCAGTTCCCCAGCGATATTCAGCTCTGGGGCCAACGTCCTGACTTTC.